The source of this T cell receptor (beta chain) is a study of cytomegalovirus exposure and HLA in healthy donors. General observations from the study: The classifier reportedly diagnosed cytomegalovirus status with high specificity and sensitivity. Rates of TCR association differed by HLA locus in a later analysis, with DRB1 highest and HLA-C lowest.

For this clone: Its antigen is not identified.

PCR amplification relied on 60 Vbeta primers (plus 13 Jbeta primers). Here immunoSEQ multiplex PCR was the method, and the copy in TCRdb shows in-frame clones only, minus some. With under 250,000 clones in the sample, the ten largest clones hold around 1.1%. This TCR was recovered from a girl aged 2 to 10 in good health and CMV-seropositive. The sequencing input was PBMCs.

The CDR3 nucleotides are TGTGCCAGCAGCCCCCTAGCGGGGTACAATGAGCAGTTCTTC. It translates to CASSPLAGYNEQFF. This chain uses TRBV7-9 with TRBJ2-1; 9 positions match TRBD2. Per germline, CDR1 SEHNR and CDR2 FQNEAQ (reference sequence). Trimming removed 5 bases from V and 4 bases from J; junction bases left unmatched: 3. There are 14 residues in the CDR3.